One sample yielded the 3 T cell receptor beta chains listed below, sequenced in a study of blood T cell repertoires in COVID-19. TCRdb's copy holds only in-frame clones and misses some; the assay was immunoSEQ multiplex PCR. The table shows 320,000 or so clones, with over 75% occurring only once. The material sequenced was PBMCs or T cells enriched from blood (not recorded which). These receptors all come from a man aged 30 to 45 who had recovered from COVID-19.

The chain uses TRBV5-1 and TRBJ1-3; 7 bases map to TRBD1. The germline V gene has CDR1 SGHRS and CDR2 YFSETQ. Trimming took 4 bases from V and 3 from J; bases not matched to a gene: 4. CDR3 length equals 14 residues. This CDR3 reads CASSSDRDGNTIYF. CDR3 sequence (DNA): TGCGCCAGCAGCAGCGACAGGGATGGAAACACCATATATTTT.

The rearrangement joins TRBV28 to TRBJ1-3; D is perhaps TRBD1 (5 bases). V was trimmed by 5 bases and J by 0 bases, leaving 17 bases between them. Germline loops: CDR1 MDHEN, CDR2 SYDVKM. CDR3 size: 17 residues. CDR3: CASSTWRWGLSGNTIYF. For the CDR3, the DNA is TGTGCCAGCAGTACTTGGCGATGGGGCCTCTCTGGAAACACCATATATTTT.

The rearrangement links TRBV7-9 to TRBJ1-6, with D uncertain. The germline V gene has CDR1 SEHNR and CDR2 FQNEAQ (reference sequence). The CDR3 covers 12 residues. V lost 2 bases and J 10 bases, leaving 6 bases between the germline ends. The chain's CDR3 is CASSLSGSPLHF. In DNA, the CDR3 is TGTGCCAGCAGCTTATCGGGGTCACCCCTCCACTTT.